The 23 T cell receptor beta chains below all came from one sample that was sequenced in a study of T cells in tuberculosis. Sequencing used immunoSEQ multiplex PCR; TCRdb keeps in-frame clones, though not all of them. The top ten hold roughly 2% of the sample, which has nearly 35,000 clones, approximately 89% seen once. The sequencing sample was made of PBMCs. Receptor source: a donor aged 10-29 years with latent tuberculosis or without tuberculosis infection.

V and J are TRBV7-6 and TRBJ2-1; D is undetermined. Looked up from germline, CDR1 is SGHVS and CDR2 is FNYEAQ. Trimming took 0 bases from V and 10 from J, leaving 10 bases between them. This CDR3 is built from 13 residues. CDR3 amino acids: CASSLAKLGEQFF. CDR3 DNA: TGTGCCAGCAGCTTAGCGAAGTTGGGCGAGCAGTTCTTC.

The J gene is TRBJ1-1, the V gene TRBV6-5; D unresolved. The CDR3 loop spans 16 amino acids. The V end was cut by 0 bases, the J end by 4 bases, with 15 bases between. Germline values: CDR1 MNHEY, CDR2 SVGAGI. For the CDR3, the DNA is TGTGCCAGCAGTTACTCTCCCGGTAGTTATGGCACTGAAGCTTTCTTT. As protein: CASSYSPGSYGTEAFF.

V and J are TRBV6-6 and TRBJ2-5; 7 positions match TRBD2. Losses at the gene ends were 5 bases for V and 2 bases for J; bases not matched to a gene: 11. Germline V gene lookup returns CDR1 MNHNY and CDR2 SVGAGI (reference sequence). The CDR3 is 16 residues long. The CDR3 nucleotides read TGTGCCAGCAGTCTGACTTCTAGCGGAGGACAAGAGACCCAGTACTTC. This codes for CASSLTSSGGQETQYF.

J is TRBJ2-5 and V is TRBV9; 8 bases map to TRBD2. Germline V gene data show CDR1 as SGDLS and CDR2 as YYNGEE. The V and J ends lost 1 base and 2 bases, in that order; junction bases with no gene match: 1. The CDR3 runs to 14 residues. CDR3 sequence: CASSVTSGQETQYF. The CDR3 bases are TGTGCCAGCAGCGTAACTAGCGGACAAGAGACCCAGTACTTC.

V gene TRBV28 combines with J gene TRBJ1-2; TRBD1 is a possible D gene (6 bases). The CDR3 has 16 amino acids. V lost 2 bases and J 4 bases, leaving 17 bases between the germline ends. Germline lookup yields CDR1 MDHEN and CDR2 SYDVKM. The CDR3 nucleotides are TGTGCCAGCAGTTTAACCAGGGGCTTACGCGGCTATGGCTACACCTTC. Translating it yields CASSLTRGLRGYGYTF.

The rearrangement uses TRBV27 and TRBJ1-2; maybe TRBD1 (5 bases). The CDR3 length is 14 residues. The V gene lost 1 base and the J gene lost 4 bases, with 10 bases spanning the gap. CDR1 is MNHEY, CDR2 SMNVEV, per germline (reference sequence). The CDR3 DNA reads as TGTGCCAGCAGTTTATGGGGGGTTGGCTATGGCTACACCTTC. Translation: CASSLWGVGYGYTF.

V and J are TRBV4-3 and TRBJ1-1; 7 nucleotides match TRBD1. The germline V gene has CDR1 LGHNA and CDR2 YSLEER. The CDR3 sequence is 16 residues long. The ends lost 0 bases at V and 4 bases at J; junction bases unmatched: 8. CDR3 coding DNA: TGCGCCAGCAGCCAAGACCCGAGGGGGCCGGCCACTGAAGCTTTCTTT. This gives the protein CASSQDPRGPATEAFF.

The rearrangement joins TRBV18 to TRBJ1-1; D remains ambiguous. The CDR3 has 16 residues. In germline, CDR1 is KGHSH, CDR2 LQKENI. V was clipped by 3 bases and J by 0 bases, with 14 bases between them. CDR3 loop: CASSPQEGDMNTEAFF. CDR3 nucleotide sequence: TGTGCCAGCTCACCCCAAGAGGGAGACATGAACACTGAAGCTTTCTTT.

The table lists this clone with a count of one. The chain has TRBV7-9 and TRBJ2-1, with a tentative D call TRBD2 (7 bases). Trimming cost V 4 bases and J 8 bases, with 27 bases left between them. This CDR3 region has 18 residues. CDR1 SEHNR and CDR2 FQNEAQ come from the germline V gene (reference sequence). CDR3 sequence: CASSSTLRGGARLHEQFF. In nucleotides, the CDR3 is TGTGCCAGCAGCTCCACCCTTAGGGGGGGGGCGCGTCTACATGAGCAGTTCTTC.

V is TRBV10-3 and J is TRBJ1-4; D is unresolved. The V and J ends lost 2 bases and 7 bases respectively, with 20 bases between them. The CDR3 has 17 residues. The germline V gene encodes CDR1 ENHRY and CDR2 SYGVKD. Written as DNA, the CDR3 is TGTGCCATCAGTGAGACCCAGACCTCCTTGGGAGGTGAAAAACTGTTTTTT. Amino acids: CAISETQTSLGGEKLFF.

This chain links TRBV7-2 with TRBJ2-7; 8 bases are shared with TRBD2. In germline, CDR1 is SGHTA, CDR2 FQGNSA. With 2 bases clipped from V and 4 bases from J, the junction kept 10 bases outside the gene matches. This CDR3 spans 16 amino acids. The CDR3 reads CASSLRAIAGYYEQYF. CDR3 coding DNA: TGTGCCAGCAGCTTACGGGCCATAGCGGGATATTACGAGCAGTACTTC. Filled out from reference TRBV7-2 and TRBJ2-7, the complete variable domain reads GAGVSQSPSNKVTEKGKDVELRCDPISGHTALYWYRQSLGQGLEFLIYFQGNSAPDKSGLPSDRFSAERTGGSVSTLTIQRTQQEDSAVYLCASSLRAIAGYYEQYFGPGTRLTVT.

V is TRBV9 and J is TRBJ2-7, with a tentative D call TRBD1 (6 bases). Germline CDR1 is SGDLS and CDR2 is YYNGEE. V lost 5 bases and J 3 bases, leaving 12 bases between the germline ends. This CDR3 has 13 residues. CDR3 protein: CASRRTDYYEQYF. CDR3 nucleotide sequence: TGTGCCAGCAGAAGGACAGACTACTACGAGCAGTACTTC.

The chain carries TRBV9 and TRBJ1-1; D gene ambiguous. Germline assignment: CDR1 SGDLS and CDR2 YYNGEE. The CDR3 has 13 amino acids. The germline V and J ends were trimmed by 0 bases and 4 bases, with 7 bases remaining between them. The CDR3 bases are TGTGCCAGCAGCGTAGGAGTCTCCACTGAAGCTTTCTTT. This encodes CASSVGVSTEAFF.

This clone was detected a few times. The rearrangement links TRBV7-9 to TRBJ2-1; 15 nucleotides match TRBD2. V was clipped by 4 bases and J by 7 bases; unmatched bases: 5. From germline, CDR1 is SEHNR and CDR2 FQNEAQ (reference sequence). This CDR3 has 16 amino acids. The CDR3 reads CASSSGLAGGVNEQFF. CDR3 bases: TGTGCCAGCAGCTCAGGACTAGCGGGAGGGGTAAATGAGCAGTTCTTC.

The chain couples TRBV19 to TRBJ2-7; tentative D call: TRBD2 (6 bases). The CDR3 covers 14 residues. Germline V lookup: CDR1 LNHDA, CDR2 SQIVND (reference sequence). Trimming removed 3 bases at V and 7 bases at J, with 16 bases between. The CDR3 sequence is CASSIKLALGEQYF. CDR3 in DNA: TGTGCCAGTAGTATCAAACTAGCTCTGGGGGAGCAGTACTTC.

This rearrangement joins TRBV10-3 to TRBJ2-2, with 10 bases that match TRBD2. The ends lost 8 bases at V and 0 bases at J; junction bases unmatched: 3. The CDR3 has 15 residues. Germline values: CDR1 ENHRY, CDR2 SYGVKD. CDR3: CAIRGLAANTGELFF. The CDR3 DNA reads TGTGCCATCCGAGGACTAGCGGCGAACACCGGGGAGCTGTTTTTT.

This clone was observed a single time. The J gene is TRBJ2-1, the V gene TRBV18, with D maybe TRBD1 (6 bases). With 5 bases removed from V and 10 bases from J, the gap between germline ends came to 15 bases. Per germline, CDR1 KGHSH and CDR2 LQKENI. CDR3 length equals 13 residues. CDR3 protein: CASSADSGTEQFF. The CDR3 DNA reads TGTGCCAGCTCAGCAGATTCCGGGACAGAGCAGTTCTTC. Full variable domain (remainder filled in from reference TRBV18 and TRBJ2-1): NAGVMQNPRHLVRRRGQEARLRCSPMKGHSHVYWYRQLPEEGLKFMVYLQKENIIDESGMPKERFSAEFPKEGPSILRIQQVVRGDSAAYFCASSADSGTEQFFGPGTRLTVL.

CDR3 coding DNA: TGCAGCGTTGAGGGGGCCGGAAACTCTGGGGCCAACGTCCTGACTTTC. The encoded protein is CSVEGAGNSGANVLTF. The chain is built from TRBV29-1 and TRBJ2-6, with D possibly matching TRBD1 (6 bases). Germline V lookup: CDR1 SQVTM, CDR2 ANQGSEA. The ends were cut back, 3 bases at V and 0 bases at J, with 12 bases in the middle. This CDR3 is 16 amino acids long.

The chain couples TRBV5-1 to TRBJ1-1; D gene unclear. The length of the CDR3 is 13 residues. CDR1 is SGHRS and CDR2 is YFSETQ in the germline V gene. V lost 4 bases to trimming and J lost 8 bases, with 15 bases between them. CDR3 nucleotides: TGCGCCAGCAGCCCGGGTACCCTCGGGGAAGCTTTCTTT. It encodes CASSPGTLGEAFF.

The gene calls are TRBV30 and TRBJ1-1; no definite D call. Trimming removed 0 bases from V and 1 base from J, with 6 bases in between. The CDR3 consists of 13 residues. Germline V lookup: CDR1 GTSNPN, CDR2 SVGIG (reference sequence). This chain's CDR3 is CAWSVEENTEAFF. The CDR3 DNA sequence: TGTGCCTGGAGTGTGGAGGAGAACACTGAAGCTTTCTTT.

The V gene is TRBV7-7, the J gene TRBJ2-5; unclear D gene. Germline CDR1 SSHAT, CDR2 FNYEAQ (reference sequence). The CDR3 totals 14 residues. V gave up 4 bases and J gave up 7 bases, with 16 bases separating them. CDR3 residues: CASSSALGFRTQYF. The CDR3 DNA reads TGTGCCAGCAGCTCAGCCCTAGGATTTAGGACCCAGTACTTC. Complete variable domain (other parts from reference TRBV7-7 and TRBJ2-5): GAGVSQSPRYKVTKRGQDVTLRCDPISSHATLYWYQQALGQGPEFLTYFNYEAQPDKSGLPSDRFSAERPEGSISTLTIQRTEQRDSAMYRCASSSALGFRTQYFGPGTRLLVL.

V usage is TRBV7-2 and J usage is TRBJ2-3, with 8 bases matching TRBD1. Germline lookup yields CDR1 SGHTA and CDR2 FQGNSA. The CDR3 extends over 15 amino acids. V was pared by 5 bases and J by 3 bases, with 7 bases of the junction left unmatched. The chain's CDR3 is CASSQSRDRTDTQYF. The CDR3 DNA reads as TGTGCCAGCAGCCAAAGCCGGGACAGGACAGATACGCAGTATTTT.

The genes are TRBV11-2 and TRBJ2-6; no clear D gene. Germline assignment: CDR1 SGHAT and CDR2 FQNNGV. This CDR3 has 17 residues. Trimming left V 2 bases short and J 2 bases short, with 13 bases between. CDR3 residues: CASSLRQALTGANVLTF. The CDR3 DNA reads TGTGCCAGCAGCTTAAGGCAGGCCCTCACTGGGGCCAACGTCCTGACTTTC.